These 6 T cell receptor beta chains originate from one sample sequenced in a study of OX40 agonist ivuxolimab in advanced cancers. Libraries were prepared by immunoSEQ multiplex PCR; TCRdb keeps only in-frame clonotypes and omits some of them. The repertoire holds approximately 15,000 clones, with around 80% as singletons. This material consisted of CD4+ or CD8+ T cells sorted from blood, taken in a trial of the OX40 agonist ivuxolimab. These receptors were taken from an adult with an advanced solid tumor such as melanoma, head and neck, liver or kidney cancer.

The rearrangement uses TRBV5-1 and TRBJ2-6; a weak D match, TRBD2 (6 bases). The germline V and J ends were trimmed by 0 bases and 2 bases, with 15 bases remaining between them. CDR1 and CDR2 (germline): SGHRS, YFSETQ. This CDR3 has 18 residues. In DNA form, the CDR3 reads TGCGCCAGCAGCTTGGCCCTTCCGCCGGGGGCTGGGGCCAACGTCCTGACTTTC. Its protein is CASSLALPPGAGANVLTF.

The chain combines TRBV6-5 with TRBJ1-1; D remains unclear. This CDR3 contains 12 residues. CDR1 is MNHEY, CDR2 SVGAGI, per germline. V lost 3 bases and J 6 bases, leaving 8 bases between the germline ends. The CDR3 protein is CASSYGGAEAFF. The CDR3 coding sequence is TGTGCCAGCAGTTATGGAGGTGCTGAAGCTTTCTTT.

This clone was observed a handful of times. The chain combines TRBV6-5 with TRBJ1-2, with a possible D match to TRBD1 (5 bases). V was trimmed by 2 bases and J by 5 bases, leaving 12 bases between them. Looked up from germline, CDR1 is MNHEY and CDR2 is SVGAGI. CDR3 size: 14 residues. The CDR3 sequence is CASSYGQGLYGYTF. DNA of the CDR3: TGTGCCAGCAGTTACGGGCAGGGATTATATGGCTACACCTTC.

This chain links TRBV6-5 with TRBJ2-7; D possibly matches TRBD1 or TRBD2 (5 bases each). Germline V gene data show CDR1 as MNHEY and CDR2 as SVGAGI. V was shortened by 4 bases and J by 4 bases, with 14 bases between the two germline ends. The CDR3 has 14 amino acids. The CDR3 sequence: CASSLMDTGYEQYF. The DNA of the CDR3 is TGTGCCAGCAGTTTGATGGACACGGGATACGAGCAGTACTTC.

V gene TRBV7-5 combines with J gene TRBJ1-5; the table's D call, TRBD1, has no DNA check behind it. TRBV7-5 is a pseudogene. This CDR3 contains 14 residues. The CDR3 protein is CASSPGTAPQPQHF. In nucleotides, the CDR3 is TGTGCCAGCAGCCCAGGGACAGCCCCGCAGCCCCAGCATTTT.

This clone was picked up one time. The chain combines TRBV4-1 with TRBJ2-7; D is perhaps TRBD2 (7 bases). There are 16 residues in the CDR3. The germline CDR1 and CDR2 sequences are MGHRA and YSYEKL. V was cut by 6 bases and J by 0 bases, with 18 bases left in between. As DNA, the CDR3 is TGCGCCAGCAGGGATATCAGGGGCGGGAGCTCCTACGAGCAGTACTTC. Translation: CASRDIRGGSSYEQYF.